This T cell receptor (beta chain) was obtained from a study of OX40 agonist ivuxolimab in advanced cancers. This CDR3 contains 17 residues. The V end lost 3 bases, the J end lost 5 bases, and 23 bases lay between the germline ends. CDR1 and CDR2 (germline): KGHSH, LQKENI. TCRdb keeps only in-frame clones here, not all; method: immunoSEQ multiplex PCR. The sample has nearly 80,000 clones, around 82% seen once; the top ten hold under 4%. This chain joins TRBV18 and TRBJ2-7; D is possibly TRBD1 (5 bases). Sequenced material: CD4+ or CD8+ T cells sorted from blood, taken in a trial of the OX40 agonist ivuxolimab. The clonotype was recovered from an adult with an advanced solid tumor such as melanoma, head and neck, liver or kidney cancer. The CDR3, as DNA: TGTGCCAGCTCACCTCCGATCCCGACAGTAGGTGTCCACGAGCAGTACTTC. Its protein is CASSPPIPTVGVHEQYF. Full variable domain (missing parts from reference TRBV18 and TRBJ2-7): NAGVMQNPRHLVRRRGQEARLRCSPMKGHSHVYWYRQLPEEGLKFMVYLQKENIIDESGMPKERFSAEFPKEGPSILRIQQVVRGDSAAYFCASSPPIPTVGVHEQYFGPGTRLTVT.